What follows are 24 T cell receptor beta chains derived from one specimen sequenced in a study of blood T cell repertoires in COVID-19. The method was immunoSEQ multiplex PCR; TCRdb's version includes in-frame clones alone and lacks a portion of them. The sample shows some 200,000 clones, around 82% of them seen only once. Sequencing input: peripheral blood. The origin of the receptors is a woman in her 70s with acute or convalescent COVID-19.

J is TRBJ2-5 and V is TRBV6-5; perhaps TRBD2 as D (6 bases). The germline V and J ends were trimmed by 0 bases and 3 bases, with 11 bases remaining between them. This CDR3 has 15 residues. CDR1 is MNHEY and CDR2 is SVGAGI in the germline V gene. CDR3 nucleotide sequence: TGTGCCAGCAGTTACTCGAATGGCGGGGAAGAGACCCAGTACTTC. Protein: CASSYSNGGEETQYF.

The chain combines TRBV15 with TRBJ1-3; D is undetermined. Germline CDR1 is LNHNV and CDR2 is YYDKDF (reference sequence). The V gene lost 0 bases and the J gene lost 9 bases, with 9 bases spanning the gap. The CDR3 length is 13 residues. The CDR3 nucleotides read TGTGCCACCAGCAGAGATTTAGGAGGCACCATATATTTT. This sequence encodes CATSRDLGGTIYF.

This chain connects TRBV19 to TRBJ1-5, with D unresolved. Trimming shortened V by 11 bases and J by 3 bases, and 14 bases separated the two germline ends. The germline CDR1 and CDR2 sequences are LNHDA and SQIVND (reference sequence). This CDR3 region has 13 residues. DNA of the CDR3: TGTGCCGCGCGGAGAGACCTCAATCAGCCCCAGCATTTT. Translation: CAARRDLNQPQHF. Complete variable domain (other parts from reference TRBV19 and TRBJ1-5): DGGITQSPKYLFRKEGQNVTLSCEQNLNHDAMYWYRQDPGQGLRLIYYSQIVNDFQKGDIAEGYSVSREKKESFPLTVTSAQKNPTAFYLCAARRDLNQPQHFGDGTRLSIL.

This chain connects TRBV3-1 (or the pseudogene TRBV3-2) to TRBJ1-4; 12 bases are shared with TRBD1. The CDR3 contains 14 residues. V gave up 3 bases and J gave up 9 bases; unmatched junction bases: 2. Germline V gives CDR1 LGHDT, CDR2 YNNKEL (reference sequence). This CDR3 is CASSQGTGGQKLFF. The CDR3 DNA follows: TGTGCCAGCAGCCAGGGGACAGGGGGCCAAAAACTGTTTTTT.

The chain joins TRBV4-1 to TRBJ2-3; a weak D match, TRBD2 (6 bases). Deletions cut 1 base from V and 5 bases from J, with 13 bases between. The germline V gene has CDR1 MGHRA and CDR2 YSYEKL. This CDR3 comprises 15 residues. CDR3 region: CASSQAPGRIDTQYF. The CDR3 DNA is TGCGCCAGCAGCCAAGCGCCGGGGAGGATAGATACGCAGTATTTT.

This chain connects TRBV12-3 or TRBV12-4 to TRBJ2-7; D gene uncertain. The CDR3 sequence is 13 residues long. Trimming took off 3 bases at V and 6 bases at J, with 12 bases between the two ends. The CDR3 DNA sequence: TGTGCCAGCAGTTTTGTGTGGCTCAGCGAGCAGTACTTC. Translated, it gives CASSFVWLSEQYF.

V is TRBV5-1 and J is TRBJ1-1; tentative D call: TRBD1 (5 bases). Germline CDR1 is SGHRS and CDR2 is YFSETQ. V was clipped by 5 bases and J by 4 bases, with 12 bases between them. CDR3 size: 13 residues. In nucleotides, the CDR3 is TGCGCCAGCAGACAGTCGGGGGTCACTGAAGCTTTCTTT. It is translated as CASRQSGVTEAFF.

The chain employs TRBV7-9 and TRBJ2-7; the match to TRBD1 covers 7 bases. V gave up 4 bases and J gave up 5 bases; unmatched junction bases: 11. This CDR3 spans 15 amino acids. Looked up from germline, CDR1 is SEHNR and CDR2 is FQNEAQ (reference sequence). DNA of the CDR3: TGTGCCAGCAGCTCTCCTGACAGGGCCGGCAACGAGCAGTACTTC. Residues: CASSSPDRAGNEQYF.

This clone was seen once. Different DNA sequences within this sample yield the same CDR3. CDR3 coding DNA: TGTGCCACCAGCAGAGGACAGGGGAGAGATACGCAGTATTTT. Its protein product is CATSRGQGRDTQYF. The V gene is TRBV15, the J gene TRBJ2-3; TRBD1 matches 8 bases. CDR3 length: 14 residues. CDR1 is LNHNV, CDR2 YYDKDF, per germline (reference sequence). Germline trimming cut 1 base from V and 5 bases from J; bases unmatched to any gene: 2.

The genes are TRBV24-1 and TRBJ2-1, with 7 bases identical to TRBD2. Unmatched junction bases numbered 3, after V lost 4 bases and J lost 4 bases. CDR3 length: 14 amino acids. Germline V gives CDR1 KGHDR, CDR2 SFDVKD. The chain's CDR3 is CATSDRTRYNEQFF. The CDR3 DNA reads TGTGCCACCAGTGACCGGACTAGGTACAATGAGCAGTTCTTC.

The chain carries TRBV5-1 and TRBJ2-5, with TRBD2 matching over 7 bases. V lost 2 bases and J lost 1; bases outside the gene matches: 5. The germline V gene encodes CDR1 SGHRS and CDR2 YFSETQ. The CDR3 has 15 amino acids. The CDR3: CASSLQLASQETQYF. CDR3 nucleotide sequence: TGCGCCAGCAGCTTACAACTAGCGTCCCAAGAGACCCAGTACTTC.

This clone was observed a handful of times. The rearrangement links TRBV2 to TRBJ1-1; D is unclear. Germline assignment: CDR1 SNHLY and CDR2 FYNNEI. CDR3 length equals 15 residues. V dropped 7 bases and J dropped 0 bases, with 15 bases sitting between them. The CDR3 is CASMNSIAMNTEAFF. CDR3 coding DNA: TGTGCCAGCATGAACAGTATCGCCATGAACACTGAAGCTTTCTTT.

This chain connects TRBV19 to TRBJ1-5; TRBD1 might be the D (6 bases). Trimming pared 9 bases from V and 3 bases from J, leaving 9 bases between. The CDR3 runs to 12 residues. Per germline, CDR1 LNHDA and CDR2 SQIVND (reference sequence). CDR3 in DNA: TGTGCCAGCGGACAGCACAATCAGCCCCAGCATTTT. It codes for CASGQHNQPQHF.

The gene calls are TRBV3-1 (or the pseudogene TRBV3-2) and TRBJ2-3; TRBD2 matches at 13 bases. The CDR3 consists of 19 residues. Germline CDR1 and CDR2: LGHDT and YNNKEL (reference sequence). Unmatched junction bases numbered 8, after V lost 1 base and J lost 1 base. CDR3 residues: CASSQGGLAGAPGTDTQYF. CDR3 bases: TGTGCCAGCAGCCAAGGTGGACTAGCGGGGGCTCCAGGCACAGATACGCAGTATTTT.

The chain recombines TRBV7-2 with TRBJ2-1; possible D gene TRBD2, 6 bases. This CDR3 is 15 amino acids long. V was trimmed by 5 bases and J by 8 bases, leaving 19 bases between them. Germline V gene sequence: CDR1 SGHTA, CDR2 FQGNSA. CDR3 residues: CASSLGRRGVDEQFF. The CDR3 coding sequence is TGTGCCAGCAGCCTCGGCCGTCGCGGGGTCGATGAGCAGTTCTTC.

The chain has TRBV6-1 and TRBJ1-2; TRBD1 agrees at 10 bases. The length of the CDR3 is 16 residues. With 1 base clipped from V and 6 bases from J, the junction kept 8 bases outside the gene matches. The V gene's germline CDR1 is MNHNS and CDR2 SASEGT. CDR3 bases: TGTGCCAGCAGTGAAGTCCGGGACAGGGGAATGAATGGCTACACCTTC. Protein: CASSEVRDRGMNGYTF.

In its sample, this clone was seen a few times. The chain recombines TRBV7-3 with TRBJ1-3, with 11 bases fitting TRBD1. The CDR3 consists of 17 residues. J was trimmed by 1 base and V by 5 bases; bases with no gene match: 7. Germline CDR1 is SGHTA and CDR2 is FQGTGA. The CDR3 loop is CASSPGGQGVSGNTIYF. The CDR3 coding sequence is TGTGCCAGCAGCCCCGGGGGACAGGGGGTTTCTGGAAACACCATATATTTT. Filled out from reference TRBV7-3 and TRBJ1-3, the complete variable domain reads GAGVSQTPSNKVTEKGKYVELRCDPISGHTALYWYRQSLGQGPEFLIYFQGTGAADDSGLPNDRFFAVRPEGSVSTLKIQRTERGDSAVYLCASSPGGQGVSGNTIYFGEGSWLTVV.

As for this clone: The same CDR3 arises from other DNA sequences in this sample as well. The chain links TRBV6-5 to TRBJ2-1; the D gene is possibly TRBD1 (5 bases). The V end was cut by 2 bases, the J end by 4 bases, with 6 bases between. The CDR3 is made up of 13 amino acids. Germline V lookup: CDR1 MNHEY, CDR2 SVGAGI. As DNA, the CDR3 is TGTGCCAGCAGTTACAGGGGTTACAATGAGCAGTTCTTC. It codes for CASSYRGYNEQFF.

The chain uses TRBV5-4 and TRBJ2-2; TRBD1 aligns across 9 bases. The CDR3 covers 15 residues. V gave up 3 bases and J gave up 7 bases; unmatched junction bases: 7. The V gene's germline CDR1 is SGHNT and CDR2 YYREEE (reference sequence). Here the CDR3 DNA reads TGTGCCAGCAGCTATGGACAGGGGAAGGGCGGGGAGCTGTTTTTT. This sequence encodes CASSYGQGKGGELFF.

The CDR3 DNA is TGTGCCAGCAGCCCAGGGCCGATCTTACCCCAGCATTTT. Its protein is CASSPGPILPQHF. The genes are TRBV6-6 and TRBJ1-5; tentatively, D is TRBD1 (5 bases). V dropped 6 bases and J dropped 10 bases, with 16 bases sitting between them. Germline V gene sequence: CDR1 MNHNY, CDR2 SVGAGI (reference sequence). The CDR3 loop spans 13 amino acids.

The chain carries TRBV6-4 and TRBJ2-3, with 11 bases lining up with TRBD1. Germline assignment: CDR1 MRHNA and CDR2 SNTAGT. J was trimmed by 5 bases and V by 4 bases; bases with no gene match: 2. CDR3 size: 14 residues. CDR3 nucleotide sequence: TGTGCCAGCAGTGTAGGGACAGGGGGAGATACGCAGTATTTT. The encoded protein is CASSVGTGGDTQYF.

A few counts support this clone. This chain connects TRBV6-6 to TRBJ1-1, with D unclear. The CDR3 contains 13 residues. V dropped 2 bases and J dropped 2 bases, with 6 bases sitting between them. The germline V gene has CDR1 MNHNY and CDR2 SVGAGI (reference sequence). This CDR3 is CASSYRANTEAFF. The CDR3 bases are TGTGCCAGCAGTTACAGAGCTAACACTGAAGCTTTCTTT.

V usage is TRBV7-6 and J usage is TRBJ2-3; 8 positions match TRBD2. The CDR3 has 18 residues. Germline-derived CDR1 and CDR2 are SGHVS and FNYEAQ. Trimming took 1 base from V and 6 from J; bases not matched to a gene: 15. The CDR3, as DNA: TGTGCCAGCAGCTTAGTAGTCCCGACGGGGGGGGCCGGGGATACGCAGTATTTT. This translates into CASSLVVPTGGAGDTQYF.

DNA for the CDR3: TGTGCCAGCAGCGCCGGGACTAAATCCTACGAGCAGTACTTC. Protein product: CASSAGTKSYEQYF. The J gene is TRBJ2-7, the V gene TRBV7-9; 7 bases are a match to TRBD2. Per germline, CDR1 SEHNR and CDR2 FQNEAQ (reference sequence). V was pared by 5 bases and J by 1 base, with 5 bases of the junction left unmatched. The CDR3 has 14 amino acids.